This T cell receptor beta chain emerged from a study of T cell changes during pregnancy in multiple sclerosis. The data were produced by immunoSEQ multiplex PCR, yet TCRdb's version contains in-frame clones alone and is incomplete. Of over 85,000 clones listed, less than 95% are singletons. The TCR sequence derives from a female donor in good health, enrolled as a control in a pregnancy study. The input for sequencing was peripheral blood, taken in the second trimester of pregnancy.

CDR3 protein: CASSVGTGGTEAFF. CDR3 bases: TGTGCCAGCAGTGTCGGGACAGGGGGAACTGAAGCTTTCTTT. This chain joins TRBV6-1 and TRBJ1-1; 11 bases match TRBD1. This CDR3 region has 14 residues. The V and J ends lost 4 bases and 5 bases, in that order; junction bases with no gene match: 3. From germline, CDR1 is MNHNS and CDR2 SASEGT.